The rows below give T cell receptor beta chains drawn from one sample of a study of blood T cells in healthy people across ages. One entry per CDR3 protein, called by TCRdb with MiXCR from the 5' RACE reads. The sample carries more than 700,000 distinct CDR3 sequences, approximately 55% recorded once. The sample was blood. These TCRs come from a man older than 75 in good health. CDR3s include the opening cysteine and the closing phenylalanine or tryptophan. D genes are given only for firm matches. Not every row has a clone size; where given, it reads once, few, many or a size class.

TGTGCCAGCAACACACAGGCAAGCGGGGAGAGGAGGCAGTTCTTC	CASNTQASGERRQFF	TRBV7-9	TRBJ2-1	TRBD2	few
TGTGCCAGCAGCTTTCGGGGCTCTGGGGCCAACGTCCTGACTTTC	CASSFRGSGANVLTF	TRBV7-2	TRBJ2-6	.	many
TGCAGTGCTAGCGCCAGAGCAAACAATGAGCAGTTCTTC	CSASARANNEQFF	TRBV20-1	TRBJ2-1	.	.
TGTGCCACCAGTGAACCAGGACTAGCGGGAGACTACAATGAGCAGTTCTTC	CATSEPGLAGDYNEQFF	TRBV24-1	TRBJ2-1	TRBD2	.
TGTGCCATCAGTGAGGGGGGACAGTTTGGAGATACGCAGTATTTT	CAISEGGQFGDTQYF	TRBV10-3	TRBJ2-3	TRBD1	.
TGTGCCAGCAGTGACCCCGGACAGGGCCTCCTCAACACCGGGGAGCTGTTTTTT	CASSDPGQGLLNTGELFF	TRBV2	TRBJ2-2	TRBD1	.
TGTGCCACCAGCAGAGATGGGGGACAGGGTGAAAATGAGCAGTTCTTC	CATSRDGGQGENEQFF	TRBV15	TRBJ2-1	TRBD1	once
TGTGCCAGCAGTTACTCGAAGTGGGCCTACGAGCAGTACTTC	CASSYSKWAYEQYF	TRBV6-5	TRBJ2-7	.	.
TGTGCCAGCAGTTCCAGGGAGCAAGAGACCCAGTACTTC	CASSSREQETQYF	TRBV6-5	TRBJ2-5	.	.
TGCAGCGTTGAAGGCATCATGAACACTGAAGCTTTCTTT	CSVEGIMNTEAFF	TRBV29-1	TRBJ1-1	.	.
TGCGCCAGCAGCCGTCCACGGACAGGGGAAACGGATGGCTACACCTTC	CASSRPRTGETDGYTF	TRBV5-1	TRBJ1-2	TRBD1	once
TGCGCCAGCAGCTTGGCCGAGGAGACCCAGTACTTC	CASSLAEETQYF	TRBV5-1	TRBJ2-5	.	few
TGTGCCAGCAGCCAACACAGGGATCAAGGCTACACCTTC	CASSQHRDQGYTF	TRBV3-1	TRBJ1-2	.	.
TGTGCCAGCAGGGGGGAGGGCGGGAGCCATGAGCAGTTCTTC	CASRGEGGSHEQFF	TRBV25-1	TRBJ2-1	TRBD2	.
TGTGCCAGCAGTCCCCTCCAGGGAGCAGAGACAGATACGCAGTATTTT	CASSPLQGAETDTQYF	TRBV28	TRBJ2-3	.	.
TGTGCCAGCAGCTTCTTGGGACCGACGTACGAGCAGTACTTC	CASSFLGPTYEQYF	TRBV5-5	TRBJ2-7	.	few
TGTGCCAGCAGTTATTCAAAATACAATGAGCAGTTCTTC	CASSYSKYNEQFF	TRBV6-2/TRBV6-3	TRBJ2-1	.	few
TGCAGTGCTAGGCTGACGAGCTCCTATAATTCACCCCTCCACTTT	CSARLTSSYNSPLHF	TRBV20-1	TRBJ1-6	.	.
TGTGCCAGCAGCGTAGATCCCGGGAGGGCCAAAAACATTCGGTACTTC	CASSVDPGRAKNIRYF	TRBV7-2	TRBJ2-4	TRBD2	.
TGTGCCAGCTCGCCGTCTGTACGCTCCTACGAGCAGTACTTC	CASSPSVRSYEQYF	TRBV18	TRBJ2-7	.	.
TGCAGTCTTGGCGGGAGGGCCGGAGAGACCCAGTACTTC	CSLGGRAGETQYF	TRBV20-1	TRBJ2-5	TRBD2	.
TGTGCCACCAGTGGGGGGGCAGGGAGGTCCTACAATGAGCAGTTCTTC	CATSGGAGRSYNEQFF	TRBV24-1	TRBJ2-1	.	once
TGCAGTGCACTGGGACAGGGCCCCCACGAGCAGTACTTC	CSALGQGPHEQYF	TRBV29-1	TRBJ2-7	TRBD1	.
TGTGCCATCAGTGAGATACAGGGATCACCCCTCCACTTT	CAISEIQGSPLHF	TRBV10-3	TRBJ1-6	.	few
TGCGCCAGCAGCGCAATCGGGACTTGGAACACCGGGGAGCTGTTTTTT	CASSAIGTWNTGELFF	TRBV5-1	TRBJ2-2	.	.
TGTGCCAGCAGTTACGAAGGTCGGAACACTGAAGCTTTCTTT	CASSYEGRNTEAFF	TRBV6-6	TRBJ1-1	.	once
TGTGCCTGGACCCCTGGCCGGTCTGAAGCTTTCTTT	CAWTPGRSEAFF	TRBV30	TRBJ1-1	.	.
TGCAGCCTTGCTAGTTGGGGTAGCGGGAGATACGAGCAGTACTTC	CSLASWGSGRYEQYF	TRBV20-1	TRBJ2-7	TRBD2	few
TGCGCCAGCAGCTTGGCGGGACAGGGGGGCAGGTCGGGCCAGTACTTC	CASSLAGQGGRSGQYF	TRBV5-1	TRBJ2-5	TRBD1	.
TGTGCCAGCAGCTTTAGGTTCCGCTCTGGGGCCAACGTCCTGACTTTC	CASSFRFRSGANVLTF	TRBV7-8	TRBJ2-6	.	.
TGTGCCAGCAGCGCGCGGGGACTAGCGGGAGCCGACGAGCAGTACTTC	CASSARGLAGADEQYF	TRBV7-8	TRBJ2-7	TRBD2	once
TGTGCCAGCAGTACGGGACAGGGTGCCCGGGAACTGTTTTTT	CASSTGQGARELFF	TRBV12-3/TRBV12-4	TRBJ1-4	TRBD1	.
TGTGCCAGCAGCTTAACCGGGACTAGCGGGTTTAAACAAGAGACCCAGTACTTC	CASSLTGTSGFKQETQYF	TRBV9	TRBJ2-5	TRBD2	.
TGTGCCAGCAGGGCCGGGACAGGACCTAACTATGGCTACACCTTC	CASRAGTGPNYGYTF	TRBV2	TRBJ1-2	TRBD1	.
TGCAGTGCTAGTTTCCGGGACACAAGCTCCTACAATGAGCAGTACTTC	CSASFRDTSSYNEQYF	TRBV20-1	TRBJ2-7	.	.
TGTGCCAGCAGCAAAGTCTTTCTACACTTCGGACCCCAAGCCAAAAACATTCAGTACTTC	CASSKVFLHFGPQAKNIQYF	TRBV21-1	TRBJ2-4	.	.
TGTGCCAGCACTCAACTACAGGTTGGCGGCTACACCTTC	CASTQLQVGGYTF	TRBV6-6	TRBJ1-2	.	.
TGTGCCAGCAGTGCCCTAGGGGCGGTGGTAGACAATGAGCAGTTCTTC	CASSALGAVVDNEQFF	TRBV27	TRBJ2-1	.	.
TGTGCCAGCAGCTTGGCAGCGGGAGCCTACAATGAGCAGTTCTTC	CASSLAAGAYNEQFF	TRBV5-1	TRBJ2-1	TRBD2	.
TGCAGTGCTAGAGATCCAAAGCGGTTGGGGAATGAGCAGTTCTTC	CSARDPKRLGNEQFF	TRBV20-1	TRBJ2-1	.	.
TGTGCCAGCAGTTTCGCCACCGCTGGAAAACTGTTTTTT	CASSFATAGKLFF	TRBV6-5	TRBJ1-4	.	.
TGTGCCGTCAGTGACAGGGCAGACACAGATACGCAGTATTTT	CAVSDRADTDTQYF	TRBV10-3	TRBJ2-3	TRBD1	.
TGTGCCAGCAGCGTACTCGGGGGGGGAGAGGACGAGCAGTACTTC	CASSVLGGGEDEQYF	TRBV9	TRBJ2-7	TRBD2	few
TGTGCCAGCAGTTTACTAATGGAGGGCAGGGGGCGGCAGGACTCCTACAATGAGCAGTTCTTC	CASSLLMEGRGRQDSYNEQFF	TRBV28	TRBJ2-1	TRBD1	.
TGTGCCACCAGCAGAGATAGACCCATGGGGAATGAGCAGTTCTTC	CATSRDRPMGNEQFF	TRBV15	TRBJ2-1	.	.
TGTGCCAGCAGTTACTCGACCGACCAAGATTGGGCGGGAGGGTACCAAGAGACCCAGTACTTC	CASSYSTDQDWAGGYQETQYF	TRBV6-5	TRBJ2-5	TRBD2	.
TGTGCCAGCAGTCGATGGGCCCCTCCTCGGTGTGGCTACACCTTC	CASSRWAPPRCGYTF	TRBV6-5	TRBJ1-2	.	few
TGTGCCAGCAGTGATCGGACAGGGCCGAGCTCCCACGAGCAGTACTTC	CASSDRTGPSSHEQYF	TRBV25-1	TRBJ2-7	TRBD1	.
TGTGCCAGCAGCCATAGTTCGGGATTCCCCGAGCAGTACTTC	CASSHSSGFPEQYF	TRBV3-1	TRBJ2-7	.	few
TGTGCCAGCCGAGTGAACACTGAAGCTTTCTTT	CASRVNTEAFF	TRBV6-2/TRBV6-3	TRBJ1-1	.	.
TGTGCCAGCAGCCTAGGACTAGCGGGTTCTACGCAGTATTTT	CASSLGLAGSTQYF	TRBV3-1	TRBJ2-3	TRBD2	few
TGTGCCTTCAGTGAAACTAGCGGGAGCCCTGGGGAGACCCAGTACTTC	CAFSETSGSPGETQYF	TRBV10-3	TRBJ2-5	TRBD2	once
TGCAGTACACCTAAGGAGGGAGGGGATAATTCACCCCTCCACTTT	CSTPKEGGDNSPLHF	TRBV20-1	TRBJ1-6	.	.
TGTGCCAGCAGCCAAGGGGCAGGAATATATGGCTACACCTTC	CASSQGAGIYGYTF	TRBV3-1	TRBJ1-2	.	.
TGCAGCGGCACTAGCGGAGGGACCTACGAGCAGTACTTC	CSGTSGGTYEQYF	TRBV29-1	TRBJ2-7	TRBD2	.